This T cell receptor beta chain is drawn from a study of shared clonotypes between healthy human individuals. With regard to this clone: The antigen is unknown.

This CDR3 has 14 amino acids. V was pared by 1 base and J by 3 bases, with 9 bases between. Germline V gives CDR1 SGHRS, CDR2 YFSETQ. Study observations and caveats: Represented genetic and exposure-history diversity was restricted by having few donors.

Sequencing used immunoSEQ multiplex PCR; TCRdb keeps in-frame clones, though not all of them. The table includes some 500,000 clones, about 96% detected once. The receptor comes from a woman aged 25 to 39 in good health. The chain carries TRBV5-1 and TRBJ2-3; possibly TRBD2 for D (6 bases). Material for sequencing was naive CD4+ T cells sorted from blood. Subset defined: CD45RA+ positively selected. CDR3 coding DNA: TGCGCCAGCAGCTTGCAGCTAGCGACAGATACGCAGTATTTT. Translating it yields CASSLQLATDTQYF.